This TCR beta chain was profiled in a study of CD8 T cells in ankylosing spondylitis (dated by TCRdb to about 2017). In the study overall: The study set out to find disease-linked TCR variants by profiling T cell receptor beta repertoires in ankylosing spondylitis patients and healthy donors. The full study cohort comprised 25 or so ankylosing spondylitis patients and around 100 healthy donors. Peripheral blood was sampled, and synovial fluid was additionally collected from ankylosing spondylitis patients.

What the research found in general, with its limitations: In peripheral blood, the disease-linked clones were found at relatively low frequencies and had a CD8+ phenotype. Some motif variants were previously reported in synovial fluid and blood of reactive arthritis patients, suggesting common disease-initiation mechanisms. A TCR beta motif of several highly homologous amino acid variants appeared characteristic of blood from ankylosing spondylitis patients. Significant enrichment of the disease-linked clones was reported in matched synovial fluid samples from ankylosing spondylitis patients.

V gives up 5 bases and J gives up 1 base, and the segment between their germline ends measures 15 bases. The CDR3, from cysteine to phenylalanine, totals 16 residues. CDR3 DNA is the only sequence kept; it has 48 bases, read in frame from the first base. Instrument used: Illumina HiSeq 2500. TCR beta libraries were prepared by quantitative 5'-RACE with molecular barcodes. In the source study's methods: To identify disease-linked TCR variants, a new computational method was used, one built on a probabilistic model of VDJ rearrangement. In TCRdb, the public reads were trimmed at Q25 with fastp and aligned with MiXCR, with productive beta chains retained. Entries are consolidated by CDR3 protein sequence, retaining the most common genes and DNA. Here the V and J calls rest on TCRdb's processing, not on the authors' analysis. The sample table shows about 360,000 distinct CDR3 sequences, and 20% are seen once. The top ten clones comprise about an eighth of the sample.

Comment on this clonotype: The antigen it recognizes is unknown. Base-call qualities are not available, and no considerably larger clone is one nucleotide away.

This sequence originates from a male donor with ankylosing spondylitis or in good health (not recorded which). The chain is assembled from TRBV12-3 or TRBV12-4 and TRBJ2-1; the D segment cannot be called with confidence. Input material: blood, either unsorted or a sorted T cell fraction (not recorded which). CDR3 sequence: CASSHQNRKSYNEQFF. The DNA is as follows: TGTGCCAGCAGTCACCAGAATAGGAAGTCCTACAATGAGCAGTTCTTC.